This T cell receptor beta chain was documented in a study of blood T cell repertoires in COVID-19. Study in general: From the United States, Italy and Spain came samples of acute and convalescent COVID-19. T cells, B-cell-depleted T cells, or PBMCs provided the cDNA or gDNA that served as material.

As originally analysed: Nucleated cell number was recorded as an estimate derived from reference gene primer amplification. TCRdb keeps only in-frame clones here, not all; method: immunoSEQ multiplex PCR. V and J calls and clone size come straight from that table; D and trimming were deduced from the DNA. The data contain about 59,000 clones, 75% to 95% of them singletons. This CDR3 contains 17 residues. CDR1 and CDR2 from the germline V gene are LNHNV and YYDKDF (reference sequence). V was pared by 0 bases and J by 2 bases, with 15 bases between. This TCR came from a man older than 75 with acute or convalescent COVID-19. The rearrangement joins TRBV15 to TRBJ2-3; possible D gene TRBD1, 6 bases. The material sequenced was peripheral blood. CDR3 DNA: TGTGCCACCAGCAGAGATCTATTAACAGGGTCCACAGATACGCAGTATTTT. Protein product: CATSRDLLTGSTDTQYF.